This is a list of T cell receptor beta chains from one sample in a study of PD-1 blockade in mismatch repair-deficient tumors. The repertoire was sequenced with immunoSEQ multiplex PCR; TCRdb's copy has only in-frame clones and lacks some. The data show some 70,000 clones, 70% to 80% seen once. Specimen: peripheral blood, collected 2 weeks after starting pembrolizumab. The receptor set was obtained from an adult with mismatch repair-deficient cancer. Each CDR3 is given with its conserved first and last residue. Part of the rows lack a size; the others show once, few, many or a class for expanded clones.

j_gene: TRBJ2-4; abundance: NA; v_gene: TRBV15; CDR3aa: CATSTSIGRVWDIQYF
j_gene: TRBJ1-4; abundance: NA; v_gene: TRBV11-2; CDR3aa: CASSQHSGFRDEKLFF
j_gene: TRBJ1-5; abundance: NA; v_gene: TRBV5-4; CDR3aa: CASSLERAEPQHF
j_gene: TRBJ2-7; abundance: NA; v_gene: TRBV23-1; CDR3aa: CASILDDYSVEQYF
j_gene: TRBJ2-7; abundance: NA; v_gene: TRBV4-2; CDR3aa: CASSQDGWGQGSYEQYF
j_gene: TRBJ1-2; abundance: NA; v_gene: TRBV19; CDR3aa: CASCIPGLSNYGYTF
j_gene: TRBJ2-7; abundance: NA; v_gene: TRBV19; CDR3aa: CASSTQTGGGEQYF
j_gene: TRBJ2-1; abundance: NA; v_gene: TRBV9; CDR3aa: CASSAELKRGNEQFF
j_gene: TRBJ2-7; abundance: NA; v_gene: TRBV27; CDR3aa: CASTSPYRGGVYEQYF
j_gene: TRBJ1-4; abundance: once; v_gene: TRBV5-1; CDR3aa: CASSLRGTAGEKLFF
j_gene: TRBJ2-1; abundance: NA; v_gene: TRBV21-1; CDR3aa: CASSKERQGWDNRLAGTYNEQFF
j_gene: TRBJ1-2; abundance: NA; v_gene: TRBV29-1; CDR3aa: CSGGVDGFEGYTF
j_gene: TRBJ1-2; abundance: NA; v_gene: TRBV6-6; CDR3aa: CASSIFSGRKTYGYTF
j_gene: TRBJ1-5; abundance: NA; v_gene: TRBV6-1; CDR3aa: CASSPDRLGNQPQHF
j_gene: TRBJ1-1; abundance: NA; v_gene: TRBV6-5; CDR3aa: CASSYSSRSAFF
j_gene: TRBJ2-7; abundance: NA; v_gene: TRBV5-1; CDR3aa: CASSLRLAGGTYEQYF
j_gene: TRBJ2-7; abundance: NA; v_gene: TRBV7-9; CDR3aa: CASSAGRQGSYEQYF
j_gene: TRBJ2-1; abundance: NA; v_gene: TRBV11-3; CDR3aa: CASSIMASGSHEQFF
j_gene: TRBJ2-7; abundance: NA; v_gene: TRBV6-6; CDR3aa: CASGGKTRPREQYF
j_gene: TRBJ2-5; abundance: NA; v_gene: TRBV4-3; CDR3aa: CASSPSLLEETQYF
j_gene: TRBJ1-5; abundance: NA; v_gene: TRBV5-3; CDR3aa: CARSLGDRVRNQPQHF
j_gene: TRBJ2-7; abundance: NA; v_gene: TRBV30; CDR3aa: CAWADRAYEQYF
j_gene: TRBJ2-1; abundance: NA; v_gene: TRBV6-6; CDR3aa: CASTGNEQFF
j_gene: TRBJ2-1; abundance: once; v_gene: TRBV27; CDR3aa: CASSFGLNEQFF
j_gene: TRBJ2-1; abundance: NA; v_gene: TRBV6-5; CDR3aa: CASSFVGVGRRDEQFF
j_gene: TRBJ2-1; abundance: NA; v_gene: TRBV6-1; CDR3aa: CASTWGAAGNEQFF